Listed here are 21 T cell receptor beta chains from one sample, sequenced in a study of T cell repertoires in cytomegalovirus infection. TCRdb passed the reads through MiXCR, listing each CDR3 protein once. The sample contains 150,000 to 200,000 distinct CDR3 sequences, around 14% of which appear only once. Sample: PBMCs. These receptor sequences come from a human donor in good health (CMV status not recorded). Some clones in this sample may be carry-over from other donors' samples.

V is TRBV2 and J is TRBJ2-1; 7 bases line up with TRBD2. Germline V CDR1 and CDR2: SNHLY, FYNNEI. The CDR3 spans 14 residues. Trimming cost V 1 base and J 7 bases; bases outside gene matches: 4. The CDR3 spells CASSEGTRGNEQFF. As DNA, the CDR3 is TGTGCCAGCAGTGAAGGGACTAGGGGTAATGAGCAGTTCTTC.

This clonotype was seen many times. The rearrangement uses TRBV7-8 and TRBJ1-4, with D possibly matching TRBD1 (5 bases). This CDR3 has 16 residues. V lost 5 bases to trimming and J lost 4 bases, with 17 bases between them. Germline CDR1 SGHVS, CDR2 FQNEAQ. CDR3 nucleotides: TGTGCCAGCAGCCACGGTAGATGGGGGGTTAATGAAAAACTGTTTTTT. Translated, it gives CASSHGRWGVNEKLFF. Supplemented by reference TRBV7-8 and TRBJ1-4, the full variable domain reads GAGVSQSPRYKVAKRGQDVALRCDPISGHVSLFWYQQALGQGPEFLTYFQNEAQLDKSGLPSDRFFAERPEGSVSTLKIQRTQQEDSAVYLCASSHGRWGVNEKLFFGSGTQLSVL.

The genes are TRBV2 and TRBJ2-7; the D is unclear. V was clipped by 0 bases and J by 5 bases, with 2 bases between them. This CDR3 is built from 11 residues. Germline V gives CDR1 SNHLY, CDR2 FYNNEI. The CDR3 DNA follows: TGTGCCAGCAGTGAAGCGCACGAGCAGTACTTC. Its protein is CASSEAHEQYF. Supplemented by reference TRBV2 and TRBJ2-7, the full variable domain reads EPEVTQTPSHQVTQMGQEVILRCVPISNHLYFYWYRQILGQKVEFLVSFYNNEISEKSEIFDDQFSVERPDGSNFTLKIRSTKLEDSAMYFCASSEAHEQYFGPGTRLTVT.

This clonotype was counted ten times or more. The chain employs TRBV7-8 and TRBJ1-3; 8 nucleotides align to TRBD1. The ends lost 5 bases at V and 0 bases at J; junction bases unmatched: 3. The CDR3 has 15 residues. Germline lookup yields CDR1 SGHVS and CDR2 FQNEAQ. For the CDR3, the DNA is TGTGCCAGCAGCCCCGGGACAGGCTCTGGAAACACCATATATTTT. It codes for CASSPGTGSGNTIYF.

This clonotype has a count of ten or more. The chain couples TRBV7-3 to TRBJ2-5; the D is unclear. Trimming removed 4 bases from V and 5 bases from J, with 11 bases in between. The germline CDR1 and CDR2 sequences are SGHTA and FQGTGA. The CDR3 length is 13 residues. The CDR3 coding sequence is TGTGCCAGCAGCTGGCGGAGTCATGAGACCCAGTACTTC. Translated, it gives CASSWRSHETQYF.

The gene calls are TRBV15 and TRBJ1-6, with D hard to call. Trimming removed 3 bases from V and 7 bases from J, with 13 bases in between. Germline V gene data show CDR1 as LNHNV and CDR2 as YYDKDF (reference sequence). The CDR3 is 15 amino acids. The CDR3 region is CATSREGGRNSPLHF. CDR3 nucleotide sequence: TGTGCCACCAGCAGGGAGGGAGGAAGGAATTCACCCCTCCACTTT.

This clonotype was counted at least ten times. This chain joins TRBV12-3 or TRBV12-4 and TRBJ2-1; D possibly uses TRBD1 or TRBD2 (5 bases each). V lost 5 bases and J lost 5, with 13 bases in between. The CDR3 has 14 amino acids. The CDR3 nucleotides are TGTGCCAGCAGTCCGGGACCAGGACACAATGAGCAGTTCTTC. Protein: CASSPGPGHNEQFF.

This clonotype has a count of ten or more. The V gene is TRBV6-2 or TRBV6-3, the J gene TRBJ2-6; D remains ambiguous. CDR3 length: 19 amino acids. With 3 bases removed from V and 0 bases from J, the gap between germline ends came to 18 bases. Germline CDR1 and CDR2: MNHEY and SVGEGT. In nucleotides, the CDR3 is TGTGCCAGCAGTTATTTCCCGGCAGGCTTTCACTCTGGGGCCAACGTCCTGACTTTC. It is translated as CASSYFPAGFHSGANVLTF.

For the CDR3, the DNA is TGTGCCAGCAGTTTCCGACAGGAGAATGAAAAACTGTTTTTT. This encodes CASSFRQENEKLFF. This chain connects TRBV12-3 or TRBV12-4 to TRBJ1-4, with a possible D match to TRBD1 (6 bases). The CDR3 contains 14 residues. The V gene lost 3 bases and the J gene lost 5 bases, with 10 bases spanning the gap.

Turning to this clonotype: A junction boundary mismatches the germline segment, possibly from a read error. The chain is built from TRBV19 and TRBJ2-7; 7 bases align to TRBD1. The CDR3 consists of 13 residues. Germline V gives CDR1 LNHDA, CDR2 SQIVND (reference sequence). The CDR3 bases are TGTGCCAGTAGTCAATGGCCAGGGGGAAGATGGAACTTC. It translates to CASSQWPGGRWNF.

This clonotype appeared many times. The chain has TRBV7-2 and TRBJ2-5; D remains ambiguous. CDR1 is SGHTA, CDR2 FQGNSA, per germline. V was pared by 1 base and J by 0 bases, with 9 bases between. The CDR3 length is 15 residues. The CDR3 here is CASSLVGRHQETQYF. Written as DNA, the CDR3 is TGTGCCAGCAGCTTAGTAGGCAGACACCAAGAGACCCAGTACTTC.

This clonotype was recorded many times. This chain uses TRBV7-6 with TRBJ1-1, with 11 positions matching TRBD1. CDR3 size: 16 residues. CDR1 is SGHVS, CDR2 FNYEAQ, per germline. The J segment lost 4 bases and the V segment lost 5 bases, leaving 9 bases of the junction unmatched. Written as DNA, the CDR3 is TGTGCCAGCAGCGGCGGAAGGACAGGGGGCGGCACTGAAGCTTTCTTT. It translates to CASSGGRTGGGTEAFF. Looking up the rest from reference TRBV7-6 and TRBJ1-1 gives the full variable domain: GAGVSQSPRYKVTKRGQDVALRCDPISGHVSLYWYRQALGQGPEFLTYFNYEAQQDKSGLPNDRFSAERPEGSISTLTIQRTEQRDSAMYRCASSGGRTGGGTEAFFGQGTRLTVV.

This clonotype was recorded many times. The chain recombines TRBV7-8 with TRBJ2-6, with D tentatively TRBD1 or TRBD2 (7 bases each). The CDR3 sequence is 17 residues long. Germline V gene lookup returns CDR1 SGHVS and CDR2 FQNEAQ. The germline V and J ends were trimmed by 5 bases and 2 bases, with 16 bases remaining between them. CDR3 protein: CASSGGDSSTGANVLTF. CDR3 in DNA: TGTGCCAGCAGCGGGGGGGACAGCTCGACTGGGGCCAACGTCCTGACTTTC. The full variable domain, in which reference TRBV7-8 and TRBJ2-6 provide the parts outside the CDR3, is GAGVSQSPRYKVAKRGQDVALRCDPISGHVSLFWYQQALGQGPEFLTYFQNEAQLDKSGLPSDRFFAERPEGSVSTLKIQRTQQEDSAVYLCASSGGDSSTGANVLTFGAGSRLTVL.

This clonotype showed up many times. The rearrangement links TRBV12-3 or TRBV12-4 to TRBJ1-1; D is unresolved. The ends were cut back, 5 bases at V and 8 bases at J, with 12 bases in the middle. This CDR3 has 12 amino acids. This CDR3 reads CASSPEVAEAFF. The CDR3 bases are TGTGCCAGCAGTCCGGAAGTGGCCGAAGCTTTCTTT.

The table lists this clonotype with many counts. The V gene is TRBV7-6, the J gene TRBJ1-3, with D hard to call. The CDR3 loop spans 13 amino acids. Trimming left V 4 bases short and J 3 bases short, with 7 bases between. The germline V gene has CDR1 SGHVS and CDR2 FNYEAQ. The DNA for the CDR3 is TGTGCCAGCAGCTCAAGTCATGGAAACACCATATATTTT. Protein sequence: CASSSSHGNTIYF. Variable domain in full (rest from reference TRBV7-6 and TRBJ1-3): GAGVSQSPRYKVTKRGQDVALRCDPISGHVSLYWYRQALGQGPEFLTYFNYEAQQDKSGLPNDRFSAERPEGSISTLTIQRTEQRDSAMYRCASSSSHGNTIYFGEGSWLTVV.

This clonotype was picked up a small number of times. The V gene is TRBV5-4, the J gene TRBJ2-3; 12 bases are a match to TRBD2. CDR3 size: 16 residues. Germline V gives CDR1 SGHNT, CDR2 YYREEE (reference sequence). Trimming removed 5 bases from V and 2 bases from J; junction bases left unmatched: 6. The CDR3: CASRSGLAGITDTQYF. The DNA for the CDR3 is TGTGCCAGCAGATCGGGACTAGCGGGTATCACAGATACGCAGTATTTT.

This clonotype appeared many times. CDR3 DNA: TGCAGCGTTGACGGGGTAGGGCCCAATGAGCAGTTCTTC. Translating it yields CSVDGVGPNEQFF. The chain uses TRBV29-1 and TRBJ2-1; TRBD2 is a possible D gene (5 bases). The germline CDR1 and CDR2 sequences are SQVTM and ANQGSEA. This CDR3 is 13 amino acids long. Deletions cut 3 bases from V and 6 bases from J, with 12 bases between.

The rearrangement uses TRBV28 and TRBJ2-7; 7 bases are shared with TRBD1. V was clipped by 4 bases and J by 6 bases; unmatched bases: 9. The germline V gene encodes CDR1 MDHEN and CDR2 SYDVKM. CDR3 length: 14 amino acids. CDR3 in DNA: TGTGCCAGCAGTTCTCAGGGGGAATGGGGCGAGCAGTACTTC. It yields the protein CASSSQGEWGEQYF.

This clonotype was counted a few times. The chain carries TRBV6-1 and TRBJ1-1, with D possibly matching TRBD1 (6 bases). V shed 5 bases and J shed 0 bases, with 16 bases lying between them. The CDR3 has 16 amino acids. CDR1 and CDR2 from the germline V gene are MNHNS and SASEGT. This chain's CDR3 is CASSLSSWDMNTEAFF. As DNA, the CDR3 is TGTGCCAGCAGTCTCTCAAGCTGGGACATGAACACTGAAGCTTTCTTT.

This clonotype was seen a handful of times. CDR3 bases: TGTGCCAGCAGTGATGGAGGATTAGATACGCAGTATTTT. Its protein product is CASSDGGLDTQYF. The chain uses TRBV25-1 and TRBJ2-3; the D gene is possibly TRBD2 (5 bases). The CDR3 is 13 amino acids. The V gene's germline CDR1 is MGHDK and CDR2 SYGVNS. V gave up 3 bases and J gave up 5 bases, with 9 bases separating them.

This clonotype showed up many times. J is TRBJ1-1 and V is TRBV6-2 or TRBV6-3; no clear D. Trimming cost V 6 bases and J 4 bases, with 12 bases left between them. Looked up from germline, CDR1 is MNHEY and CDR2 is SVGEGT. CDR3 size: 13 residues. The DNA for the CDR3 is TGTGCCAGCAGCTCGGGAAGGGCCACTGAAGCTTTCTTT. Protein: CASSSGRATEAFF.